The source of this TCR beta chain is a study of T cells after yellow fever vaccination (dated by TCRdb to the late 2010s). Concerning the study at large: The SMART-Seq v4 Ultra Low Input RNA kit was used to prepare libraries from fractions with low cell numbers. To follow T-cell clones before and after primary and booster YFV17D yellow fever vaccination, bulk TCR alpha and beta repertoires were sequenced over time. The cohort comprised two healthy male donors, one aged 18 to 29 and one aged 30 to 39 years. Blood was drawn at multiple timepoints before and after primary and secondary immunization, with bulk PBMC replicates and cell subsets isolated. General study outcomes and caveats: Because only a couple of donors were included in the study, the extent to which the findings can be generalized is limited. A small fraction of clonotypes showed up in both the CD4 and CD8 compartments, probably as a result of convergent recombination. The secondary T-cell response was found to be weaker but faster than the primary response, with a peak reached on day 5 rather than on day 15. After the booster, most clones that had expanded after primary vaccination were detected again (around 97% of CD4 and under 90% of CD8), suggesting broad maintenance of memory. Computational filtering was needed because FACS-sorted repertoires could contain abundant contaminating clonotypes from the bulk population.

About this clonotype: No base quality information exists; no much larger clone differs at one position.

V is reduced by 0 bases and J by 0 bases, leaving a spacing of 9 bases between them. Taken from the germline V gene (reference sequence), the CDR1 and CDR2 loops are LNHNV and YYDKDF. The CDR3 measures 15 amino acids from cysteine to phenylalanine. The CDR3 DNA has 45 bases and is translated from base 1. The treatment or condition label on this specimen signifies: live attenuated yellow fever vaccine strain. A standard Ficoll-Paque protocol was used to isolate PBMCs from peripheral blood. Epitope-specific CD8 T cells were sorted with a dextramer loaded with the yellow fever NS4B epitope peptide, together with anti-CD3 and anti-CD8 staining. TriZol was used to extract RNA from bulk PBMCs, from CD4 and CD8 fractions, and from dextramer-positive and dextramer-negative fractions. Synthesis of TCR cDNA relied on 5'RACE template switching, a step that introduced a universal primer site along with unique molecular identifiers. cDNA synthesis was primed from both the TCR alpha and TCR beta constant segments. Library amplification involved two PCR steps, and the second step added sample barcodes and sequencing adapters. Sequencing of libraries was done on Illumina HiSeq 2500 (2x100 bp) or NovaSeq (2x150 bp). The source study handled its data this way. Demultiplexing of reads and collapsing into UMI consensus sequences were performed with MIGEC, and V(D)J alignment was carried out with MiXCR. Using edgeR on replicate PBMC samples, clonotypes were called vaccine-responding if FDR was below 0.01 and the log2 fold change was above 5 up to day 15. Each bulk clonotype was labeled CD4 or CD8 based on which sequenced repertoire, CD4 or CD8, contained the clonotype at higher abundance. Clonotypes enriched at least 10-fold in dextramer-positive over dextramer-negative fractions were defined as NS4B-specific, and CD4-biased clonotypes were excluded. TCRdb ran its own pipeline on the public reads, namely fastp trimming at Q25 and MiXCR clone calling, and kept in-frame beta chains. Every CDR3 protein is listed once, alongside the most common genes and DNA of its rows. TCRdb's processing, not the study's, gives the V and J calls here. Counted in this sample were tens of thousands of distinct CDR3 sequences; approximately 12% of them appeared once. Clones ranked in the top ten supply about 26% of the sample.

The V and J segments used are TRBV15 and TRBJ2-7; the D gene lacks a confident call. The origin of this receptor is a man between 18 and 29 years old who received the YFV17D yellow fever vaccine. Sequencing used CD8+ T cells not binding an NS4B(214-222) dextramer, sorted from PBMCs, obtained approximately 22 days after the first yellow fever vaccination. Reading the label with the study, this specimen's cell subset or site is: NS4B epitope dextramer-negative CD8 T cells. The CDR3 region: CATSRDLGPSYEQYF. The nucleotides are TGTGCCACCAGCAGAGATTTAGGGCCCTCCTACGAGCAGTACTTC.